The present T cell receptor (beta chain) was sequenced within a study of cytomegalovirus exposure and HLA in healthy donors. V lost 0 bases and J lost 6; bases outside the gene matches: 4. The CDR3 spans 16 residues. Germline-derived CDR1 and CDR2 are SGHAT and FQNNGV. This clone was recorded only once. The PCR was carried out with 60 Vbeta primers and 13 Jbeta primers. Using immunoSEQ multiplex PCR, the repertoire was profiled, and TCRdb retains in-frame clones only, with some absent. The sample includes about 160,000 clones, about three quarters of them seen just once. The clonotype originates from a woman in her 40s in good health and CMV-seropositive. Material: PBMCs. The V gene is TRBV11-2, the J gene TRBJ2-1, with TRBD2 matching over 11 bases. CDR3 residues: CASSLDGTSGVNEQFF. DNA of the CDR3: TGTGCCAGCAGCTTAGATGGGACTAGCGGAGTCAATGAGCAGTTCTTC.